The subject of this entry is one TCR beta chain. The sample originates from a study of blood T cell repertoires in COVID-19. Study-wide background: Material from acute and convalescent COVID-19 was sourced from the United States, Italy and Spain. T cells, B-cell-depleted T cells, or PBMCs supplied cDNA or gDNA.

The Seattle patients joined while their infection was active and were tracked longitudinally afterward. Looked up from germline, CDR1 is LGHNA and CDR2 is YNFKEQ. There are 16 residues in the CDR3. V trimming: 3 bases; J trimming: 6 bases; junction bases outside the gene matches: 11. Some clones are missing from TCRdb's copy, which holds only in-frame ones; the method was immunoSEQ multiplex PCR. There are around 140,000 clones in the sample; over 80% occur only once, and almost 9% lies in the top ten. The sequencing input was peripheral blood. V usage is TRBV4-2 and J usage is TRBJ2-1, with TRBD2 matching over 7 bases. This TCR was recovered from a man younger than 45 with COVID-19, enrolled during active disease. CDR3 protein: CASSHELAPEANEQFF. The CDR3 DNA follows: TGTGCCAGCAGCCACGAACTAGCGCCAGAGGCCAATGAGCAGTTCTTC.